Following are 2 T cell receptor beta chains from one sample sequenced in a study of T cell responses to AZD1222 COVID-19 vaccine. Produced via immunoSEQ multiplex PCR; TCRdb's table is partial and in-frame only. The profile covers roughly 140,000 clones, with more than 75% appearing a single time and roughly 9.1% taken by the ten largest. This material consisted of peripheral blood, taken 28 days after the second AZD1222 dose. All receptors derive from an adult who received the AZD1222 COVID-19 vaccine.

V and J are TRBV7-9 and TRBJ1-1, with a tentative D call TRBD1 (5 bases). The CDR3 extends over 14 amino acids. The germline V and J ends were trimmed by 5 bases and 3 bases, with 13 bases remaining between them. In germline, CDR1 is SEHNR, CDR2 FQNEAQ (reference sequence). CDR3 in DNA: TGTGCCAGCAGCCTAGGACAAGGGGACACTGAAGCTTTCTTT. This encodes CASSLGQGDTEAFF.

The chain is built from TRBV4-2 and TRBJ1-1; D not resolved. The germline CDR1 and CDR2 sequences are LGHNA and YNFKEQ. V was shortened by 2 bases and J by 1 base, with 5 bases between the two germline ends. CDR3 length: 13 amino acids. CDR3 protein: CASSQLGNTEAFF. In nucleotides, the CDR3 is TGTGCCAGCAGCCAACTAGGGAACACTGAAGCTTTCTTT.